This record covers a single TCR beta chain. Per the original methods: Reference gene primer amplification yielded estimated nucleated cell counts. The table came from immunoSEQ multiplex PCR; TCRdb's copy has only in-frame clones and leaves some out. The DNA gave D and trimming, while V, J and clone size come from that table. The sample shows more than 150,000 clones, about 80% of them seen only once. This CDR3 comprises 12 residues. Trimming stripped 4 bases from V and 9 bases from J, with 10 bases between. Per germline, CDR1 LNHDA and CDR2 SQIVND (reference sequence). The source of the sample is a study of blood T cell repertoires in COVID-19.

This receptor was obtained from a woman aged 70-85 years with acute or convalescent COVID-19. The genes are TRBV19 and TRBJ1-5; no clear D. Material: peripheral blood. CDR3 sequence (DNA): TGTGCCAGTAGTACCGATGGCTGGCCCCAGCATTTT. It is translated as CASSTDGWPQHF.